This record covers a single T cell receptor beta chain. The sample comes from a study of T cell responses to AZD1222 COVID-19 vaccine. Second-dose intervals near 4 or 12 weeks were combined. Produced via immunoSEQ multiplex PCR; TCRdb's table is partial and in-frame only. The table lists 90,000 to 110,000 clones, roughly 89% of them singletons. This CDR3 is built from 16 residues. V shed 5 bases, J shed 4 bases, and the junction held 6 bases outside the gene matches. The germline V gene encodes CDR1 SGHTA and CDR2 FQGNSA. The TCR sequence derives from an adult who received the AZD1222 COVID-19 vaccine. V gene TRBV7-2 combines with J gene TRBJ2-2, with 11 positions matching TRBD1. The specimen comprised peripheral blood, sampled 28 days after the second AZD1222 dose. CDR3 sequence reads: CASSTRGQGATGELFF. CDR3 nucleotides: TGTGCCAGCAGCACACGAGGACAGGGGGCCACCGGGGAGCTGTTTTTT. The variable domain in full, with the rest retrieved from reference TRBV7-2 and TRBJ2-2, is GAGVSQSPSNKVTEKGKDVELRCDPISGHTALYWYRQSLGQGLEFLIYFQGNSAPDKSGLPSDRFSAERTGGSVSTLTIQRTQQEDSAVYLCASSTRGQGATGELFFGEGSRLTVL.